One sample yielded the 12 T cell receptor beta chains listed below, sequenced in a study of molecular identifiers for immune sequencing clone quantification. TCRdb recomputed calls from the PCR reads with MiXCR, one row per CDR3 protein. The data hold approximately 320,000 distinct CDR3 sequences, with about 22% observed a single time. Specimen: naive CD8+ T cells from blood, with Jurkat cell RNA spiked in. Subset of the sample: FACS-sorted CD8+CD4-CCR7+CD45RA+ naive T cells. These receptors were taken from a human donor in good health. Some libraries in this study had Jurkat cell RNA spiked in.

This chain uses TRBV7-9 with TRBJ2-7, with 11 nucleotides matching TRBD2. CDR3 length: 16 amino acids. With 5 bases clipped from V and 3 bases from J, the junction kept 9 bases outside the gene matches. Looked up from germline, CDR1 is SEHNR and CDR2 is FQNEAQ (reference sequence). CDR3 nucleotide sequence: TGTGCCAGCAGCCATTCCCTAGCGGGGGGTGACTACGAGCAGTACTTC. Translation gives CASSHSLAGGDYEQYF.

This clonotype appeared a single time. One end of the junction is discordant with germline, which a read error may explain. The chain links TRBV12-3 or TRBV12-4 to TRBJ1-1; D remains unclear. CDR3 length: 11 amino acids. CDR3 region: CASRQCTEALF. In nucleotides, the CDR3 is TGTGCCAGCCGTCAGTGCACTGAAGCTCTCTTT.

Only a few counts were recorded for this clonotype. The chain employs TRBV20-1 and TRBJ1-5, with 8 bases aligning to TRBD1. This CDR3 is 15 amino acids long. The J segment lost 5 bases and the V segment lost 1 base, leaving 7 bases of the junction unmatched. Per germline, CDR1 DFQATT and CDR2 SNEGSKA (reference sequence). The chain's CDR3 is CSARVRGLGDQPQHF. CDR3 coding DNA: TGCAGTGCTAGAGTCAGGGGGCTTGGGGATCAGCCCCAGCATTTT.

A note on this clonotype: Its ends do not fully match the called genes, so a read error is possible. The chain links TRBV11-2 to TRBJ1-1; D possibly corresponds to TRBD1 (5 bases). CDR3 length: 13 residues. Germline-derived CDR1 and CDR2 are SGHAT and FQNNGV. The CDR3 DNA follows: TGTGCCAGCAGCTTCAGTGGGGGAACTGAAGCTGTCTTT. Translated: CASSFSGGTEAVF.

About this clonotype itself: Mismatch with germline at one junction end may stem from a read error. The chain couples TRBV7-8 to TRBJ2-5; a possible D gene is TRBD2 (5 bases). The CDR3 runs to 14 residues. Looked up from germline, CDR1 is SGHVS and CDR2 is FQNEAQ. The DNA for the CDR3 is TGTGCCAGCAGTACTGAGGACTCGCAAGAGACCCGGTACTTC. This translates into CASSTEDSQETRYF.

This clonotype appeared a single time. This could be a read error, since a much larger clone is one nucleotide away. This chain connects TRBV2 to TRBJ1-1; tentatively, D is TRBD1 (5 bases). The CDR3 is 16 amino acids. Germline lookup yields CDR1 SNHLY and CDR2 FYNNEI. The CDR3 here is CTSSEVGQGMNTEAFF. The CDR3 nucleotides are TGTACCAGCAGTGAGGTCGGGCAGGGCATGAACACTGAAGCTTTCTTT.

This clonotype was seen a handful of times. This chain links TRBV4-3 with TRBJ2-1, with 8 bases fitting TRBD2. This CDR3 comprises 15 residues. Germline V lookup: CDR1 LGHNA, CDR2 YSLEER. V was clipped by 0 bases and J by 4 bases; unmatched bases: 2. CDR3 residues: CASSQDPSGYNEQFF. The CDR3 DNA follows: TGCGCCAGCAGCCAAGATCCTAGCGGGTACAATGAGCAGTTCTTC.

This clonotype was detected ten times or more. This chain connects TRBV7-6 to TRBJ2-3, with D possibly TRBD2 on 6 matching bases. The CDR3 is made up of 15 amino acids. Deletions cut 3 bases from V and 0 bases from J, with 10 bases between. The germline V gene encodes CDR1 SGHVS and CDR2 FNYEAQ. DNA of the CDR3: TGTGCCAGCAGCTTGGGGCGGGGTAGCACAGATACGCAGTATTTT. Translating it yields CASSLGRGSTDTQYF. The variable domain in full, with the rest retrieved from reference TRBV7-6 and TRBJ2-3, is GAGVSQSPRYKVTKRGQDVALRCDPISGHVSLYWYRQALGQGPEFLTYFNYEAQQDKSGLPNDRFSAERPEGSISTLTIQRTEQRDSAMYRCASSLGRGSTDTQYFGPGTRLTVL.

This clonotype was detected a few times. The chain uses TRBV5-1 and TRBJ2-6; D not certain. V lost 0 bases and J lost 0, with 7 bases in between. Germline loops: CDR1 SGHRS, CDR2 YFSETQ. This CDR3 region has 16 residues. The CDR3 coding sequence is TGCGCCAGCAGCTTGGAGCCGTCCTCTGGGGCCAACGTCCTGACTTTC. It translates to CASSLEPSSGANVLTF. The full variable domain, rest sourced from reference TRBV5-1 and TRBJ2-6, is KAGVTQTPRYLIKTRGQQVTLSCSPISGHRSVSWYQQTPGQGLQFLFEYFSETQRNKGNFPGRFSGRQFSNSRSEMNVSTLELGDSALYLCASSLEPSSGANVLTFGAGSRLTVL.

This clonotype has more than one count but fewer than ten. This sequence joins TRBV27 and TRBJ2-3; D tentatively reads TRBD1 or TRBD2 (7 bases each). This CDR3 contains 16 residues. The germline V gene encodes CDR1 MNHEY and CDR2 SMNVEV (reference sequence). The V and J ends lost 2 bases and 2 bases respectively, with 14 bases between them. The CDR3, as DNA: TGTGCCAGCAGTTTACTGGGAGGGGGCATCACAGATACGCAGTATTTT. Amino acids: CASSLLGGGITDTQYF.

The gene calls are TRBV7-9 and TRBJ1-5; possible D gene TRBD1, 5 bases. Germline CDR1 SEHNR, CDR2 FQNEAQ (reference sequence). V lost 2 bases to trimming and J lost 6 bases, with 17 bases between them. The CDR3 is 16 amino acids. For the CDR3, the DNA is TGTGCCAGCAGCTTACTTAGTGACAGAGGCAGTCAGCCCCAGCATTTT. This encodes CASSLLSDRGSQPQHF.

The V call is TRBV4-1, the J call TRBJ2-7; TRBD2 is a possible D gene (6 bases). CDR3 size: 16 residues. Germline-derived CDR1 and CDR2 are MGHRA and YSYEKL. Trimming stripped 0 bases from V and 1 base from J, with 13 bases between. Here the CDR3 reads CASSQDPGTPSYEQYF. The CDR3 DNA sequence: TGCGCCAGCAGCCAAGATCCGGGGACTCCGTCCTACGAGCAGTACTTC.